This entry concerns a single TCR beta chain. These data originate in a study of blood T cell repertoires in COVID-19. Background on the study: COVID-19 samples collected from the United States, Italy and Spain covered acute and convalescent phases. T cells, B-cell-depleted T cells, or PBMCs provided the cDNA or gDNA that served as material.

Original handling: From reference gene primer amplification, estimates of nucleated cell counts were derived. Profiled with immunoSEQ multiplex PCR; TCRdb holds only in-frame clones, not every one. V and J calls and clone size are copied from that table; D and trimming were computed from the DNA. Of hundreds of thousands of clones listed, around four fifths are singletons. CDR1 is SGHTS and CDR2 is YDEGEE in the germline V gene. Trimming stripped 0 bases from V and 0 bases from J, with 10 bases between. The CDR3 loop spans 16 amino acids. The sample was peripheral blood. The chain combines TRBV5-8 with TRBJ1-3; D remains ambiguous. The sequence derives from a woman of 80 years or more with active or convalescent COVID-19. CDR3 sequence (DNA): TGTGCCAGCAGCTTGGCCAATAGTCTCTCTGGAAACACCATATATTTT. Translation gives CASSLANSLSGNTIYF.